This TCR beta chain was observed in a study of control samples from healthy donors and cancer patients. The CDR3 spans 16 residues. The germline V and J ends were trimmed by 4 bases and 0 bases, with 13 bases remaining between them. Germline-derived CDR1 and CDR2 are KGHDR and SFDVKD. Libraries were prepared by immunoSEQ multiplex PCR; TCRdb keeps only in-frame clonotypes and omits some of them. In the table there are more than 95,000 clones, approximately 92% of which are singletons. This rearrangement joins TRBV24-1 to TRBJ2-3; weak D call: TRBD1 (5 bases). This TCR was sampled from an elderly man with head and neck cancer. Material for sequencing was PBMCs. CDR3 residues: CATSDPPGSSTDTQYF. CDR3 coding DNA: TGTGCCACCAGTGACCCCCCAGGGTCGAGCACAGATACGCAGTATTTT.